This T cell receptor (beta chain) was obtained from a study of cytomegalovirus exposure and HLA in healthy donors (dated by TCRdb to the late 2010s). Looking at the study overall: According to an earlier analysis of several hundred of the donors, 150 million to 200 million T cells yielded 117 million unique TCR beta sequences and about 300 Gb of sequence data. Donor age, sex, ethnicity and CMV serostatus were collected together with the repertoire data. Of the roughly 420 genotyped donors, approximately 80% were placed in the genetic ancestry cluster associated with self-reported Caucasian donors. To predict cytomegalovirus infection status, the study brought together high-throughput TCR immunosequencing, statistical association of individual TCRs with disease status, and machine learning. The study used immunosequencing to profile the T cell repertoires of approximately 650 subjects and linked those repertoires to cytomegalovirus serostatus. Genome-wide SNP genotypes for about three fifths of the roughly 670 donors were used in a later genetic analysis, which treated that subset as a discovery cohort. The later analysis used no new phenotypic data to find candidate immune exposures, relying instead on TCR beta sequences and their occurrence across donors. The number of donors typed differed by locus, with roughly 629-640 for A, B, C, DRB1 and DQB1, 522 for DQA1, over 600 for DPA1, and roughly 450 for DPB1. Approximately 300 gigabases of sequencing data and 91 million or so unique TCR sequences made up an early release that covered 640 HLA-typed donors. Class I and class II HLA loci were covered by the typing at four-digit resolution. Along with the roughly 700-subject first cohort, a separate validation cohort of over 90 different subjects was used. All discovery cohort repertoires had been generated using a single sequencing platform. Across 300 to 400 genotyped donors of the cohort, an average of roughly 250,000 unique TCR beta nucleotide sequences per donor were sequenced, and roughly 18% of those sequences were non-productive. A later analysis re-examined previously published TCR beta repertoires from around 670 donors and added high-resolution HLA genotyping to investigate patterns of TCR occurrence. Roughly 5 DR-DQ haplotypes were handled as single units for association and clustering, since linkage in the cohort was strong. In an earlier analysis of roughly 580 of the donors, high-throughput TCR beta sequencing was used to judge whether each TCR beta V gene segment behaved as functional or pseudogenic. The aim of the study was to test whether cataloging public T cell receptors could identify signatures of past pathogen exposure. General conclusions and limits of the study: A cluster of highly shared sequence variants was judged likely to represent a technical artifact of the sequencing pipeline. Presence/absence analyses assumed roughly uniform sequencing depth across donors, an assumption that may not hold. In a later analysis, the rate of TCR association differed among HLA loci, with DRB1 alleles having the most associated TCRs and HLA-C alleles having the fewest. Cytomegalovirus status was reported to be diagnosed by the classifier with high specificity and sensitivity in both the original and validation cohorts. In this cohort, only TCR beta chains were sequenced, and detectable features were limited by the absence of alpha or paired-chain data. In vitro tests confirmed that a few of the cytomegalovirus-associated TCR beta chains recognize cytomegalovirus antigens. A later analysis found that most CMV-associated TCR beta chains appeared HLA-restricted, with HLA associations seemingly driven largely by CMV exposure. According to the authors, the approach could potentially be generalized to other disease states and immunological phenotypes. At a false discovery rate of 0.05, a later analysis linked 16,000 or so TCR beta sequences to specific HLA alleles. An association between a missense DCLRE1C variant and V-gene and J-gene trimming of TCR beta chains was found in a later genetic analysis and replicated in an independent cohort. Most TCR sequences were observed very rarely across donors, whereas some public TCRs were present in many individuals. Broadly in line with IMGT annotations, most TCR beta V segments showed up in productive rearrangements about 87% or about 30% of the time in an earlier analysis of several hundred of the donors. The earlier analysis of around 600 of the donors excluded approximately 15 rarely observed V segments, including chromosome 9 orphons, because counts were too low. In the study, approximately 160 TCR beta chains were listed as associated with cytomegalovirus. Because some donors lacked HLA typing at each locus, the association tests relied only on the typed subset. Several of the top co-occurrence clusters appeared to be linked to parvovirus B19, influenza, CMV and Epstein-Barr virus, according to a later analysis. When HLA alleles, especially DR and DQ, strongly co-occurred, TCR associations were difficult to assign to individual alleles. Compared with the 666-donor mean, donors in an Asian-associated ancestry cluster had fewer N-insertions in productive TCRs, according to a later genetic analysis. Linkage disequilibrium might explain the correlated functional status among segregating V segments, but an unknown experimental factor could not be excluded. Compared with equally common non-associated chains, HLA-associated TCR beta chains in a later analysis were more clonally expanded and had lower generation probabilities. A further reported finding was that TCR beta sequences accurately predicted the HLA-A and HLA-B alleles for most subjects in the first cohort. The only immune exposure information available for the cohort was CMV serostatus.

As to this clone: Its antigen remains undetermined. No clone much larger than this one lies a single base away; base qualities are absent.

The method was the immunoSEQ multiplex PCR assay. A mixture of 60 forward primers for TCR Vbeta segments and 13 reverse primers for TCR Jbeta segments was used in the multiplex PCR. A multiplex PCR assay on genomic DNA amplified the CDR3 region of rearranged TCR beta genes. The Illumina HiSeq System was used to sequence the amplified TCR beta libraries as 87-base-pair reads. As for the authors' bioinformatics: A later analysis tallied around 87 million unique TCR beta chains across the 550 to 850 repertoires, and 10 million to 11 million of those chains were shared by two or more donors. To remove PCR and sequencing errors, raw reads were error-corrected and collapsed into unique sequences using a nearest-neighbor algorithm that merged closely related sequences. V, D and J gene segments were assigned by aligning CDR3 sequences to IMGT reference sequences. Each retained sequence needed at least a six-nucleotide match to both a V gene segment and a J gene segment. Rearrangements were called productive when the CDR3 lacked stop codons and stayed in frame with V and J; all others were non-productive. Following IMGT convention, CDR3 was defined as the stretch from the second conserved V-encoded cysteine up to the conserved J-encoded phenylalanine. The earlier analysis of roughly 590 of the donors excluded sequences that lacked an unambiguous match to a single V gene segment. In an earlier analysis of approximately 610 of the donors, V segments were called functional above 56.7% productive rearrangements and were called segregating when the between-donor standard deviation exceeded 5%. A statistical classification framework was built to diagnose cytomegalovirus status from the catalog of TCR beta chain sequences. In a later analysis, TCR nucleotide sequences were compared against IMGT/GENE-DB human TR gene sequences so that V and J genes could be assigned. In a later analysis, CDR3 sequences and most-parsimonious VDJ recombination scenarios were assigned using the TCRdist pipeline. In a later analysis, every TCR beta chain was defined by the combination of its CDR3 amino acid sequence and its V-gene family, and reads without a unique V-gene family were dropped. As a way to deal with suspected cross-contamination and a sequencing artifact, a later analysis dropped roughly 600 nucleotide sequences that were highly shared and had low generation probability. In a later analysis, a clonal expansion index was calculated for each public chain from normalized within-repertoire ranks of inferred template counts. Generation probabilities in a later analysis came from a VDJ recombination model fitted to out-of-frame rearrangements, and those results were checked against IGoR. Hypergeometric tests were used in a later analysis to score TCR-TCR, TCR-HLA and TCR-CMV co-occurrence, with a repertoire-size bias correction applied to the TCR pairs. False discovery rates were estimated in a later analysis by permuting HLA or CMV assignments 20 times. A later analysis grouped co-occurring TCRs with DBSCAN, adding TCRdist sequence similarity when clustering within HLA-allele-positive subsets. Co-occurrence clustering excluded repertoires with fewer than 30,000 or more than 120,000 public chains, plus five with anomalous nucleotide sharing. TCRdb mirrors the immuneACCESS table, restricted to in-frame sequences. Some clones are absent from its copies; in checked studies, under half trace to an unresolved V gene, and the reason for the others is unknown. The V and J calls and clone size are taken from that table; D and trimming were inferred from the DNA. The sample contains over 150,000 clones, approximately 85% of them found a single time. About 10% of the sample is held by the ten biggest clonotypes.

The cohort consisted of 600 to 750 healthy bone marrow donors. Cohort members were all nominally healthy when sampled, although unrecorded immune exposures were likely present. The donor was CMV seropositive and was included in the group of around 300 seropositive cohort members. A peripheral blood sample was collected from each donor, and TCR beta sequencing was performed on peripheral blood mononuclear cells. The Qiagen DNeasy Blood Extraction Kit was used to extract genomic DNA from the blood cell samples. The source material was PBMCs. The clonotype was recovered from a middle-aged man in good health and CMV-seropositive.

Read as DNA, the sequence is TGTGCCAGCAGTTTCGGTAGCTCCTACGAGCAGTACTTC. This encodes CASSFGSSYEQYF. The chain uses TRBV6-5 and TRBJ2-7, with the D gene call left open. V and J are truncated by 4 bases and 0 bases respectively, leaving an intervening sequence of 7 bases. CDR3 length: 13 amino acids, cysteine to phenylalanine. The sequence is cut down to CDR3 DNA, 39 bases in frame from base 1. CDR1 and CDR2 are drawn from the germline V gene: MNHEY, SVGAGI.